The T cell receptor (beta chain) under discussion was sequenced for a study of blood T cell repertoires in COVID-19. Study overall: Acute and convalescent COVID-19 specimens originated in the United States, Italy and Spain. T cells, B-cell-depleted T cells, or PBMCs provided the cDNA or gDNA that served as material.

Authors' methods: The authors estimated nucleated cell counts from reference gene primer amplification. TCRdb's copy holds only in-frame clones and misses some; the assay was immunoSEQ multiplex PCR. V, J and clone size are taken as reported in that table, and D and trimming were inferred from the DNA itself. The sample holds some 330,000 clones, over 75% seen once. V dropped 4 bases and J dropped 0 bases, with 7 bases sitting between them. Germline V CDR1 and CDR2: MNHEY, SVGAGI. The CDR3 loop spans 14 amino acids. Sequences were obtained from peripheral blood. This receptor was obtained from a woman in her forties or fifties with active or convalescent COVID-19. The chain is built from TRBV6-5 and TRBJ1-3, with unresolved D. The CDR3: CASSSERSGNTIYF. CDR3 in DNA: TGTGCCAGCAGTTCCGAGCGCTCTGGAAACACCATATATTTT.